This T cell receptor beta chain was recovered during a study of control samples from healthy donors and cancer patients. The CDR3 sequence is 15 residues long. The V gene lost 4 bases and the J gene lost 5 bases, with 16 bases spanning the gap. Looked up from germline, CDR1 is SGHKS and CDR2 is YYEKEE (reference sequence). The data were produced by immunoSEQ multiplex PCR, yet TCRdb's version contains in-frame clones alone and is incomplete. Here the sample spans nearly 200,000 clones, roughly nine tenths being singletons. The TCR was taken from a man aged 30 to 45 in good health. The chain carries TRBV5-5 and TRBJ2-1; unclear D gene. The sequenced sample was blood. The CDR3: CASSPEWVGHNEQFF. CDR3 in DNA: TGTGCCAGCAGCCCAGAGTGGGTCGGGCACAATGAGCAGTTCTTC.